This T cell receptor beta chain was documented in a study of shared clonotypes between healthy human individuals. Study-level background: Three plates each covered CD4 naive and memory; CD8 naive two, CD8 memory one.

The germline V gene has CDR1 MDHEN and CDR2 SYDVKM. V was cut by 6 bases and J by 8 bases, with 10 bases left in between. The CDR3 has 11 residues. Turning to this clone: Its antigen is unidentified.

The assay used deep level. Clones were read by immunoSEQ multiplex PCR, and TCRdb kept only the in-frame ones, dropping some. The sample has about a million clones; 70% to 80% are singletons. Study-level points and caveats: Among several donors, about 5% of naive CD4 clonotypes were found in common.

Sequencing used memory CD4+ T cells from PBMCs. Subset given: CD45RA-negative fraction. This clonotype was obtained from a man between 18 and 29 years old in good health. Some clones in this sample may be carry-over from other donors' samples. J is TRBJ1-2 and V is TRBV28; no firm D call. CDR3 sequence: CASSNSRGYTF. CDR3 in DNA: TGTGCCAGCAGCAACTCAAGGGGCTACACCTTC.